The next 19 T cell receptor beta chains were all read from a single sample in a study of T cells in Graves' hyperthyroidism and ophthalmopathy. TCR beta CDR3 regions were amplified from RNA transcripts. With the HTBI primer set, the TCR CDR3 went through a first round of RT-PCR. TCRdb reprocessed the multiplex PCR reads with MiXCR, giving one entry per CDR3 protein. This sample has about 210,000 distinct CDR3 sequences; about 15% occur once, and the top ten carry around 52%. The sequenced material came from blood. The receptors derive from a man aged 50 to 59 with Graves' hyperthyroidism.

This clonotype was observed a handful of times. The chain is built from TRBV4-1 and TRBJ2-7; no clear D. The CDR3 runs to 16 residues. Germline V CDR1 and CDR2: MGHRA, YSYEKL. V was pared by 4 bases and J by 1 base, with 17 bases between. CDR3 in amino acids: CASSPGPISTSYEQYF. The CDR3 coding sequence is TGCGCCAGCAGCCCAGGACCTATAAGTACTTCCTACGAGCAGTACTTC.

This clonotype was seen a handful of times. The V call is TRBV28, the J call TRBJ2-1, with TRBD2 identical over 7 bases. The V gene end was trimmed by 8 bases and the J gene end by 8 bases; junction bases not matched to a gene: 15. From germline, CDR1 is MDHEN and CDR2 SYDVKM. CDR3 size: 15 residues. DNA of the CDR3: TGTGCCAGCCGCCTCTTACGGGAGGTGGGGGATGAGCAGTTCTTC. The encoded protein is CASRLLREVGDEQFF. The full variable domain, with the rest looked up from reference TRBV28 and TRBJ2-1, is DVKVTQSSRYLVKRTGEKVFLECVQDMDHENMFWYRQDPGLGLRLIYFSYDVKMKEKGDIPEGYSVSREKKERFSLILESASTNQTSMYLCASRLLREVGDEQFFGPGTRLTVL.

CDR3 DNA sequence: TGTGCCAGCAGCAACCCAGGGACAGGGACCGAGACCCAGTACTTC. This encodes CASSNPGTGTETQYF. J is TRBJ2-5 and V is TRBV9, with 9 bases identical to TRBD1. CDR3 length equals 15 residues. CDR1 is SGDLS, CDR2 YYNGEE, per germline. The ends lost 4 bases at V and 5 bases at J; junction bases unmatched: 9.

The CDR3 DNA is TGCGCCAGCAGCCAAGGAACCATTGGACTAGCGGGAGCTCCCCACGAGCAGTACTTC. It translates to CASSQGTIGLAGAPHEQYF. This chain joins TRBV4-1 and TRBJ2-7; 13 bases are shared with TRBD2. This CDR3 has 19 amino acids. Looked up from germline, CDR1 is MGHRA and CDR2 is YSYEKL. Trimming took 1 base from V and 5 from J; bases not matched to a gene: 14.

This clonotype was counted at least ten times. This chain joins TRBV27 and TRBJ2-3; 8 bases map to TRBD2. Trimming took 8 bases from V and 3 from J; bases not matched to a gene: 13. The length of the CDR3 is 16 residues. CDR1 is MNHEY and CDR2 is SMNVEV in the germline V gene (reference sequence). The CDR3 DNA sequence: TGTGCCAGCTCAACTCAAAGGGCGGGAGGTACAGATACGCAGTATTTT. Its protein is CASSTQRAGGTDTQYF.

The rearrangement joins TRBV11-2 to TRBJ2-2; 8 bases are shared with TRBD2. CDR3 size: 15 residues. V lost 6 bases and J lost 3; bases outside the gene matches: 6. Germline CDR1 and CDR2: SGHAT and FQNNGV. Written as DNA, the CDR3 is TGTGCCAGCAGGAATGCACTAGCGGACACCGGGGAGCTGTTTTTT. Its translation: CASRNALADTGELFF.

This clonotype was counted at least ten times. DNA for the CDR3: TGTGCCAGCGGGGGAGGCGGGGAGCTGTTTTTT. This codes for CASGGGGELFF. The V call is TRBV7-6, the J call TRBJ2-2, with D maybe TRBD2 (6 bases). Germline assignment: CDR1 SGHVS and CDR2 FNYEAQ. The V gene lost 8 bases and the J gene lost 7 bases, with 8 bases spanning the gap. The CDR3 totals 11 residues.

In this sample, this clonotype turned up many times. This sequence joins TRBV7-9 and TRBJ2-3; 9 nucleotides agree with TRBD1. The V and J ends lost 2 bases and 4 bases, in that order; junction bases with no gene match: 10. CDR1 is SEHNR and CDR2 is FQNEAQ in the germline V gene (reference sequence). CDR3 length equals 17 residues. CDR3 sequence: CASSLSPTGGGSDTQYF. CDR3 bases: TGTGCCAGCAGCTTAAGCCCGACAGGGGGTGGGTCAGATACGCAGTATTTT. Looking up the rest from reference TRBV7-9 and TRBJ2-3 gives the full variable domain: DTGVSQNPRHKITKRGQNVTFRCDPISEHNRLYWYRQTLGQGPEFLTYFQNEAQLEKSRLLSDRFSAERPKGSFSTLEIQRTEQGDSAMYLCASSLSPTGGGSDTQYFGPGTRLTVL.

V usage is TRBV2 and J usage is TRBJ2-4; 8 nucleotides line up with TRBD1. Germline CDR1 and CDR2: SNHLY and FYNNEI. Trimming cost V 5 bases and J 1 base; bases outside gene matches: 4. The length of the CDR3 is 15 residues. CDR3 nucleotides: TGTGCCAGCAGTCCGCGGACAGGGGCCAAAAACATTCAGTACTTC. Amino acid sequence: CASSPRTGAKNIQYF.

The table lists this clonotype with many counts. The V gene is TRBV24-1, the J gene TRBJ2-5; D is perhaps TRBD2 (6 bases). This CDR3 contains 17 residues. Germline lookup yields CDR1 KGHDR and CDR2 SFDVKD. V lost 3 bases to trimming and J lost 1 base, with 17 bases between them. This chain's CDR3 is CATSDQSPGLPQETQYF. The CDR3 nucleotides read TGTGCCACCAGTGATCAGAGCCCGGGACTGCCCCAAGAGACCCAGTACTTC.

This clonotype was seen at least ten times. V usage is TRBV12-5 and J usage is TRBJ2-3, with D tentatively TRBD2 (5 bases). This CDR3 spans 14 amino acids. V lost 6 bases, J lost 4 bases, and 14 bases lay in between. CDR1 is LGHNT and CDR2 is FRNRAP in the germline V gene. CDR3 DNA: TGTGCTAGTGGACCCCCCTGGGGAGCAGATACGCAGTATTTT. Its protein product is CASGPPWGADTQYF.

A word on this clonotype: One end of the junction does not line up with germline, which may come from a read error. V is TRBV5-1 and J is TRBJ1-3; unclear D gene. Germline-derived CDR1 and CDR2 are SGHRS and YFSETQ. The CDR3 totals 14 residues. The CDR3 DNA reads as TGCGCCGGCAGCTTGGAGCCCCCTGGAAACACCATATATTTT. This encodes CAGSLEPPGNTIYF.

This clonotype was detected many times. The genes are TRBV6-1 and TRBJ2-5, with 8 nucleotides matching TRBD1. CDR1 is MNHNS and CDR2 is SASEGT in the germline V gene. The ends lost 4 bases at V and 4 bases at J; junction bases unmatched: 11. The CDR3 length is 16 residues. As DNA, the CDR3 is TGTGCCAGCAGTGGGAGGGACAGGTTTAGGGGAGAGACCCAGTACTTC. Protein sequence: CASSGRDRFRGETQYF.

This chain links TRBV12-3 or TRBV12-4 with TRBJ1-2, with D possibly TRBD1 on 6 matching bases. Deletions cut 4 bases from V and 5 bases from J, with 11 bases between. This CDR3 has 13 amino acids. The CDR3 DNA sequence: TGTGCCAGCAGTTCTGACAGGTTTTATGGCTACACCTTC. The encoded protein is CASSSDRFYGYTF.

The chain uses TRBV11-1 and TRBJ2-7, with D perhaps TRBD1 (5 bases). The CDR3 runs 16 residues. The germline gives CDR1 SGHAT, CDR2 FQDESV (reference sequence). The ends were cut back, 1 base at V and 0 bases at J, with 13 bases in the middle. The CDR3, as DNA: TGTGCCAGCAGCTTAGTACAGGCTTCCTCCTCCTACGAGCAGTACTTC. Amino acid sequence: CASSLVQASSSYEQYF.

The sample holds a few counts of this clonotype. The missing conserved phenylalanine or tryptophan at the end of this CDR3 makes a read error likely. The chain is built from TRBV11-2 and TRBJ2-2, with D possibly TRBD1 on 6 matching bases. Germline V CDR1 and CDR2: SGHAT, FQNNGV. CDR3 length: 15 residues. V was trimmed by 2 bases and J by 2 bases, leaving 9 bases between them. In nucleotides, the CDR3 is TGTGCCAGCAGCTTAAGACAGGTTAACACCGGGGAGCTGTTTTCT. Translation gives CASSLRQVNTGELFS.

This clonotype was observed a handful of times. The chain recombines TRBV14 with TRBJ2-7; D remains unclear. There are 13 residues in the CDR3. CDR1 is SGHDN, CDR2 FVKESK, per germline. Trimming took off 1 base at V and 6 bases at J, with 10 bases between the two ends. The CDR3 protein is CASSQGLLGEQYF. DNA for the CDR3: TGTGCCAGCAGCCAAGGGCTTTTAGGCGAGCAGTACTTC.

This clonotype was picked up many times. V gene TRBV7-8 combines with J gene TRBJ1-2; D not resolved. This CDR3 contains 14 residues. Germline CDR1 SGHVS, CDR2 FQNEAQ. V dropped 1 base and J dropped 6 bases, with 12 bases sitting between them. The CDR3 reads CASSLGTGLHGYTF. In DNA, the CDR3 is TGTGCCAGCAGCTTAGGTACGGGGTTACATGGCTACACCTTC. Using reference TRBV7-8 and TRBJ1-2 for the parts outside the CDR3, the full variable domain is GAGVSQSPRYKVAKRGQDVALRCDPISGHVSLFWYQQALGQGPEFLTYFQNEAQLDKSGLPSDRFFAERPEGSVSTLKIQRTQQEDSAVYLCASSLGTGLHGYTFGSGTRLTVV.

This clonotype was detected ten times or more. The V call is TRBV5-6, the J call TRBJ2-3, with 9 bases fitting TRBD2. The CDR3 is 16 amino acids. With 4 bases clipped from V and 2 bases from J, the junction kept 8 bases outside the gene matches. CDR1 SGHDT and CDR2 YYEEEE come from the germline V gene. In DNA form, the CDR3 reads TGTGCCAGCAGCCGATCCAGCGGGAGGATCACAGATACGCAGTATTTT. Residues: CASSRSSGRITDTQYF.